The T cell receptor beta chain described here comes from a study of CD8+CD57+ T cells in acquired aplastic anemia (dated by TCRdb to 2016 to 2018). A note on the overall study: A mean of around 3.2 ug of DNA, ranging from roughly 0.2 to 27.4 ug, was extracted from sorted CD4+ and CD8+ cells. A CD8+CD57+ expansion meant a frequency higher than the mean frequency seen in healthy subjects.

TCR beta VDJ combination and CDR3 sequence profiling used genomic DNA as the template. TCR repertoire sequencing was run on an Illumina HiSeq 2000. As for the original processing: TRBV/TRBJ rearrangement plots, CDR3 size and DJ length profiles, and Simpson's diversity index were used to evaluate the repertoires. The immunodominant clone was defined as the most abundant DNA sequence in deep sequencing data. CDR3 amino acid sequences were checked for sharing across subjects and were also compared against the VDJdb database and published repertoires. In TCRdb, the public reads were trimmed at Q25 with fastp and aligned with MiXCR, with productive beta chains retained. Each entry is one CDR3 protein sequence, shown with its most common DNA and genes. Here the V and J calls rest on TCRdb's processing, not on the authors' analysis. The sample table lists 170,000 or so distinct CDR3 sequences, about 50% of them with a count of one. In total, the top ten clones hold under 35% of the sample.

The patients picked for sequencing were ones in whom flow cytometry had shown an expansion of CD8+CD57+ cells. Every patient had a diagnosis of severe acquired aplastic anemia based on International Study of Aplastic Anemia and Agranulocytosis and Camitta criteria. Patients had received no therapy at the time of blood sampling. The study deep-sequenced TCR repertoires of sorted CD4+ and CD8+ blood T cells from severe aplastic anemia patients and healthy subjects. Patients were enrolled under clinicaltrials.gov protocols 00001620, 01623167, 00001397, 00071045, 00081523 and 00961064 in the USA. Ficoll-Paque density gradient centrifugation was used to isolate peripheral blood mononuclear cells. Before DNA extraction, CD4+ and CD8+ T cells were sorted by FACS or by magnetic beads. The germline V gene gives CDR1 as MGHRA and CDR2 as YSYEKL. The CDR3 starts with the cysteine, ends with the phenylalanine, and has 16 residues. Only CDR3 DNA remains: 48 bases, in frame from the first base. A distance of 23 bases separates the germline ends of V and J, which lose 6 bases and 5 bases respectively.

Many counts were recorded for this clonotype. Its antigen is unknown. Per-base qualities were not stored, and no clone one base away is much larger. What the study reported, not specific to this receptor: Roughly 30 CD8+ CDR3 sequences were found to be shared between patients and controls, but these sequences appeared to be highly expressed in patients and within the immunodominant clones of the patients. Patients and healthy controls showed no significant difference in CD8+ Simpson's diversity (P=0.060).

Sequencing input: sorted CD4+, CD8+, or CD8+CD57+ T cells (not recorded which) from PBMCs. The source of this sequence is a human donor with aplastic anemia. The sequence links TRBV4-1 to TRBJ2-7; the D segment might be TRBD1 or TRBD2, since each matches 5 bases. The CDR3 protein is CASSQDPRGTRNEQYF. Here is the DNA: TGCGCCAGCAGTCAGGATCCACGGGGCACCCGAAACGAGCAGTACTTC.